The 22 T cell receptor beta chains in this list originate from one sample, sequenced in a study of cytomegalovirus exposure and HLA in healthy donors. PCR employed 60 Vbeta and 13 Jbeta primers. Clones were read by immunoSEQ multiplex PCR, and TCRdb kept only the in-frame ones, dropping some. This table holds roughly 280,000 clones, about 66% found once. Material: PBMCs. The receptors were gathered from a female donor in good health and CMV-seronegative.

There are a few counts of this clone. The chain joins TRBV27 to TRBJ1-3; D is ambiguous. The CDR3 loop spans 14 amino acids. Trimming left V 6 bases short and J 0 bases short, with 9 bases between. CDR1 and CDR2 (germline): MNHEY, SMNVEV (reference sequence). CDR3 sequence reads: CASRRTSSGNTIYF. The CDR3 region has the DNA TGTGCCAGCAGACGAACAAGCTCTGGAAACACCATATATTTT.

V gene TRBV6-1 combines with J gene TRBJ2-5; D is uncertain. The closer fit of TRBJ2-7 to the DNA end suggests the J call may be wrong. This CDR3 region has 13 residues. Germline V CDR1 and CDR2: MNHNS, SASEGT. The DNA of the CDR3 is TGTGCCAGCAGTGAACCAGGATCATACGAGCAGTACTTC. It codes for CASSEPGSYEQYF.

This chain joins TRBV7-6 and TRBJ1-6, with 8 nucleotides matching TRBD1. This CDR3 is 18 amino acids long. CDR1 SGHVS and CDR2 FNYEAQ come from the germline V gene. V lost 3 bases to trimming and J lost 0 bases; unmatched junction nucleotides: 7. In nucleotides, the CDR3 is TGTGCCAGCAGCTTTGGACGACAGGGGAGCTCCTATAATTCACCCCTCCACTTT. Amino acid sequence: CASSFGRQGSSYNSPLHF.

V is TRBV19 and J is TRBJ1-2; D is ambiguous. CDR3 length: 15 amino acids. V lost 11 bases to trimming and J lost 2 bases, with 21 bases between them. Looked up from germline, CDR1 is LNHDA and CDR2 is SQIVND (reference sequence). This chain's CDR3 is CASREDLTANYGYTF. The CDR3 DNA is TGTGCCTCTAGGGAGGACCTCACTGCAAACTATGGCTACACCTTC.

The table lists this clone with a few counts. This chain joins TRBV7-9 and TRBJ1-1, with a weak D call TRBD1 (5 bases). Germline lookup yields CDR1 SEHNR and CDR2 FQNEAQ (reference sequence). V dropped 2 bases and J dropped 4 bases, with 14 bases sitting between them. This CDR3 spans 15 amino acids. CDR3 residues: CASSLSGWGGTEAFF. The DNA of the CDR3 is TGTGCCAGCAGCTTATCAGGATGGGGGGGCACTGAAGCTTTCTTT.

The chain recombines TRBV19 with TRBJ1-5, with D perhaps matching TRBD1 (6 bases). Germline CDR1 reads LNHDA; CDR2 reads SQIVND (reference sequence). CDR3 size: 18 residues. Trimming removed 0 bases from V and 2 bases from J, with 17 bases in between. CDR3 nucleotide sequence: TGTGCCAGTAGTATAGATTACAGGGTTGGGGGGGGCAATCAGCCCCAGCATTTT. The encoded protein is CASSIDYRVGGGNQPQHF. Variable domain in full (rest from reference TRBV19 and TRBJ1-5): DGGITQSPKYLFRKEGQNVTLSCEQNLNHDAMYWYRQDPGQGLRLIYYSQIVNDFQKGDIAEGYSVSREKKESFPLTVTSAQKNPTAFYLCASSIDYRVGGGNQPQHFGDGTRLSIL.

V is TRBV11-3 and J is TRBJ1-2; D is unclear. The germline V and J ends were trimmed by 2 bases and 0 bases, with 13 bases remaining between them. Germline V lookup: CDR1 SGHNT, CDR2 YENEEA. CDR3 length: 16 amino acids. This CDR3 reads CASSLTRPRANYGYTF. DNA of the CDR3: TGTGCCAGCAGCTTAACACGCCCTCGGGCTAACTATGGCTACACCTTC.

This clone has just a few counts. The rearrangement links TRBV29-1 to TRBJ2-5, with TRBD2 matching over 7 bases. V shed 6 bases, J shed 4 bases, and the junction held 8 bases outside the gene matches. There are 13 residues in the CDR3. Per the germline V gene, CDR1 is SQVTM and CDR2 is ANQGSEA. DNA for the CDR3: TGCAGCGTCTCCATGGGAGGGTCAGAGACCCAGTACTTC. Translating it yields CSVSMGGSETQYF.

CDR3 nucleotide sequence: TGTGCCAGCAGACGAGGGCCCTTCTTTTATGGCTACACCTTC. It encodes CASRRGPFFYGYTF. The chain carries TRBV28 and TRBJ1-2; no reliable D call. The germline V gene has CDR1 MDHEN and CDR2 SYDVKM. The CDR3 extends over 14 amino acids. V was clipped by 6 bases and J by 5 bases, with 16 bases between them.

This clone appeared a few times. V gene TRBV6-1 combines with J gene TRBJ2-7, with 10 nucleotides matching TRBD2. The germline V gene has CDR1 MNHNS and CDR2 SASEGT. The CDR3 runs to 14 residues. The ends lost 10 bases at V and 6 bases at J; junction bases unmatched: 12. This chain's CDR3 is CATHLSGRAGEQYF. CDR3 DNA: TGTGCCACCCACCTAAGCGGGAGGGCGGGCGAGCAGTACTTC.

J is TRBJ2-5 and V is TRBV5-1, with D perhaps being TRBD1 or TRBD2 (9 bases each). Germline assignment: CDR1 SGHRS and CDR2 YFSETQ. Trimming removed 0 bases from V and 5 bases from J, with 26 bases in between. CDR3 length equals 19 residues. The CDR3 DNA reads TGCGCCAGCAGCTTGGTGGGACAGGGAATAGCGGGAGCATGGGAGACCCAGTACTTC. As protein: CASSLVGQGIAGAWETQYF.

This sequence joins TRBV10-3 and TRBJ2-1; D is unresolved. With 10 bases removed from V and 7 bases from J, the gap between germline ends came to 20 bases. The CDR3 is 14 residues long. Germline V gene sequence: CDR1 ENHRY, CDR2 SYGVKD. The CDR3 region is CATMNKSILNEQFF. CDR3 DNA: TGTGCCACCATGAATAAAAGCATCTTAAATGAGCAGTTCTTC.

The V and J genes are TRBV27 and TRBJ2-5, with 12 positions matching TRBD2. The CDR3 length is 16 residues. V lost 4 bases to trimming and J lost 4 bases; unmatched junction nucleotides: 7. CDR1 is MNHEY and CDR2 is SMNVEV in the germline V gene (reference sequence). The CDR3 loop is CASSSILAGGPETQYF. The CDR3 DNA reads TGTGCCAGCAGTTCCATACTAGCGGGAGGCCCAGAGACCCAGTACTTC.

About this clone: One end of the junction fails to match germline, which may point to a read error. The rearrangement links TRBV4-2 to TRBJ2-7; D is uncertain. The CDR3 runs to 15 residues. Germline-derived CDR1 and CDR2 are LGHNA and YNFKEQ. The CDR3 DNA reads TGTGCCAGCAGCCAAGGCCGTAGTAATGTTTACGAGAAGTACTTC. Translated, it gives CASSQGRSNVYEKYF.

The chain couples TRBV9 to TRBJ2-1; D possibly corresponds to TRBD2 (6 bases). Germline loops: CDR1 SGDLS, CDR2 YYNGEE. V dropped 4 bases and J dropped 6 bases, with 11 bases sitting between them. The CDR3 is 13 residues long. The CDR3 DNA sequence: TGTGCCAGCAGCTTTATTAGCGGCAATGAGCAGTTCTTC. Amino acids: CASSFISGNEQFF.

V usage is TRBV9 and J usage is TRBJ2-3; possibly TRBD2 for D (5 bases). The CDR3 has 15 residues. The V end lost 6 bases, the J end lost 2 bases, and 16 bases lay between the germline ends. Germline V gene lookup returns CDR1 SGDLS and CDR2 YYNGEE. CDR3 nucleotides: TGTGCCAGCACCGTGGGAGATTTCGCCACAGATACGCAGTATTTT. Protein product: CASTVGDFATDTQYF.

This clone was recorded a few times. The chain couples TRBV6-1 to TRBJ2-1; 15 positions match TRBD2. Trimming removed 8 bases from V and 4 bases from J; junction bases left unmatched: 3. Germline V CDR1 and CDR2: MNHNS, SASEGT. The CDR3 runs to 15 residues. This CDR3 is CASPGTSGRYNEQFF. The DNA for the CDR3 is TGTGCCAGCCCTGGGACTAGCGGGAGGTACAATGAGCAGTTCTTC.

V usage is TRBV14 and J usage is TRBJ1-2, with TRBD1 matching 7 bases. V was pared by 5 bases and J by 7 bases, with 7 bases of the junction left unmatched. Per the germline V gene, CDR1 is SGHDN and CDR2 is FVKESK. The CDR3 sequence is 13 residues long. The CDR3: CASSSRTGGGYTF. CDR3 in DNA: TGTGCCAGCAGCTCGCGGACAGGAGGTGGCTACACCTTC.

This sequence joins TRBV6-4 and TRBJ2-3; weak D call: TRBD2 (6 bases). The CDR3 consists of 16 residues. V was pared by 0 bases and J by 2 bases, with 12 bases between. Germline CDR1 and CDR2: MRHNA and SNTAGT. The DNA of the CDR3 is TGTGCCAGCAGTGACTCCATGGGGGGTCCCACAGATACGCAGTATTTT. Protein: CASSDSMGGPTDTQYF.

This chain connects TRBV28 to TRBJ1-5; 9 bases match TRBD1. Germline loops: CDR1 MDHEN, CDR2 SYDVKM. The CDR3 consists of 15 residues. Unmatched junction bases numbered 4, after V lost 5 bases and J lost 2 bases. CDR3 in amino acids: CASSARTGGNQPQHF. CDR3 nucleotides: TGTGCCAGCAGTGCCCGGACAGGGGGCAATCAGCCCCAGCATTTT. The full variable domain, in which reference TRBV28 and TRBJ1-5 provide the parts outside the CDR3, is DVKVTQSSRYLVKRTGEKVFLECVQDMDHENMFWYRQDPGLGLRLIYFSYDVKMKEKGDIPEGYSVSREKKERFSLILESASTNQTSMYLCASSARTGGNQPQHFGDGTRLSIL.

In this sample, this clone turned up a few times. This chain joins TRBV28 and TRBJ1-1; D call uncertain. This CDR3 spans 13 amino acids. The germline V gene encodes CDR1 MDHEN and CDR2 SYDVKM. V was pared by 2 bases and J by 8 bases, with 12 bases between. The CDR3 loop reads CASSLVQQAEAFF. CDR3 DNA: TGTGCCAGCAGTTTAGTCCAGCAGGCCGAAGCTTTCTTT.

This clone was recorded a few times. The CDR3 sequence is CASSIQGVGLVSSYNEQFF. As DNA, the CDR3 is TGTGCCAGTAGTATACAGGGGGTCGGTTTGGTTAGCTCCTACAATGAGCAGTTCTTC. V usage is TRBV19 and J usage is TRBJ2-1; 7 bases are a match to TRBD1. After removal of 2 bases from V and 0 bases from J, the junction contained 13 bases not matched to a gene. This CDR3 spans 19 amino acids. CDR1 is LNHDA and CDR2 is SQIVND in the germline V gene (reference sequence). The full variable domain, rest sourced from reference TRBV19 and TRBJ2-1, is DGGITQSPKYLFRKEGQNVTLSCEQNLNHDAMYWYRQDPGQGLRLIYYSQIVNDFQKGDIAEGYSVSREKKESFPLTVTSAQKNPTAFYLCASSIQGVGLVSSYNEQFFGPGTRLTVL.